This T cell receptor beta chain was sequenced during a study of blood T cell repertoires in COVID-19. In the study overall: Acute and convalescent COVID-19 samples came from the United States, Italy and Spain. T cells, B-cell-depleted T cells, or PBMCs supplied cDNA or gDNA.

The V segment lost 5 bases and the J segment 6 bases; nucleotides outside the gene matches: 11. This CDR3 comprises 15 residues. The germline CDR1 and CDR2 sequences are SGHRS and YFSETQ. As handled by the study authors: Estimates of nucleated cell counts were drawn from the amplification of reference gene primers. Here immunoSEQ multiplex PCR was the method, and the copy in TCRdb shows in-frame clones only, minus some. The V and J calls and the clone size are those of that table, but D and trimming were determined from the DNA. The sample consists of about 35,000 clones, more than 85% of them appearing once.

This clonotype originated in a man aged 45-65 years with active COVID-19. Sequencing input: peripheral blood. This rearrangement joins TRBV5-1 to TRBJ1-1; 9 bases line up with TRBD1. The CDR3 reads CASRRTGENVAEAFF. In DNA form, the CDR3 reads TGCGCCAGCAGAAGGACAGGGGAGAATGTGGCTGAAGCTTTCTTT.